This paragraph reports one T cell receptor (beta chain). The data derive from a study of OX40 agonist ivuxolimab in advanced cancers. Some clones are missing from TCRdb's copy, which holds only in-frame ones; the method was immunoSEQ multiplex PCR. The sample shows tens of thousands of clones, around four fifths of them seen only once. The clonotype was recovered from an adult with an advanced solid tumor such as melanoma, head and neck, liver or kidney cancer. The sample was CD4+ or CD8+ T cells sorted from blood, taken in a trial of the OX40 agonist ivuxolimab.

The CDR3 loop is CASSLAAGGYNEQFF. The CDR3 coding sequence is TGCGCCAGCAGCTTGGCAGCGGGGGGGTACAATGAGCAGTTCTTC. The chain carries TRBV5-1 and TRBJ2-1; the match to TRBD2 covers 10 bases. V lost 0 bases and J lost 4; bases outside the gene matches: 1. CDR1 is SGHRS and CDR2 is YFSETQ in the germline V gene. The CDR3 extends over 15 amino acids.